The T cell receptor beta chain under discussion was sequenced for a study of T-cell reconstitution after alpha-beta-depleted transplantation in children. Notes on the study in general: The study reportedly traced alpha-beta T cells about two months after transplant to several hundred expanded graft clones. Certain patients had high TCRbeta diversity at day 60, and it came from recipient T cells and thymic progenitors that survived. T cells produced anew were the main source of T-cell counts and diversity one year after transplant.

A few counts support this clonotype. No antigen is known for it. J lost 8 bases, V lost 4 bases, and 5 bases had no gene match. Looked up from germline, CDR1 is MDHEN and CDR2 is SYDVKM. The CDR3 covers 14 residues. For TCRbeta, the library was prepared with unique molecular identifiers. TCRdb analysed the PCR reads with MiXCR anew, one entry per CDR3 protein. This table has hundreds of thousands of distinct CDR3 sequences, 17% appearing once. The sequence derives from a male patient aged 2-15 years who had a stem cell transplant for acute lymphoblastic leukemia, so the T cells may come from the graft donor. The specimen comprised PBMCs, mostly from graft donor cells, sampled 360 days after TCRalphabeta/CD19-depleted stem cell transplant. The V call is TRBV28, the J call TRBJ1-6, with 7 bases lining up with TRBD1. CDR3 in DNA: TGTGCCAGCAGTTCGGGACAGAGAGATTCACCCCTCCACTTT. This gives the protein CASSSGQRDSPLHF.